This TCR beta chain originates from a study of shared clonotypes between healthy human individuals. Generated by immunoSEQ multiplex PCR, the TCRdb table keeps only in-frame clones and is missing some. Among hundreds of thousands of clones, approximately 97% were seen once, and the ten largest hold less than 0.25%. Cells designated naive CD8 were CD45RO-negative and were positively selected for CCR7, with terminally differentiated effector memory CD45RA+ cells excluded. CDR1 is SEHNR and CDR2 is FQNEAQ in the germline V gene (reference sequence). There are 12 residues in the CDR3. V was clipped by 4 bases and J by 6 bases, with 8 bases between them.

This sequence originates from a man between 25 and 39 years old in good health. V is TRBV7-9 and J is TRBJ2-3; D might be TRBD2 (5 bases). Sample: naive CD8+ T cells sorted from blood. CDR3 DNA: TGTGCCAGCAGCTCGGACTGGGATACGCAGTATTTT. The encoded protein is CASSSDWDTQYF.